One TCR beta chain is described in this entry. Clones were read by immunoSEQ multiplex PCR, and TCRdb kept only the in-frame ones, dropping some. This sample has tens of thousands of clones, with 84% found just once. This entry comes from a study of lymphopenia after photon versus proton radiotherapy. Deletions cut 5 bases from V and 3 bases from J, with 25 bases between. The germline V gene has CDR1 SGHVS and CDR2 FQNEAQ. This CDR3 has 18 residues. Sequencing used peripheral blood, obtained from a patient treated with proton-based radiotherapy. The origin of this receptor is a woman in her seventies with pancreatic cancer. This chain connects TRBV7-8 to TRBJ1-1; tentatively, D is TRBD1 (5 bases). In DNA form, the CDR3 reads TGTGCCAGCAGCCCTCGGTCCAGGGTAGGGTTTATGGACACTGAAGCTTTCTTT. Translation: CASSPRSRVGFMDTEAFF. Variable domain in full (rest from reference TRBV7-8 and TRBJ1-1): GAGVSQSPRYKVAKRGQDVALRCDPISGHVSLFWYQQALGQGPEFLTYFQNEAQLDKSGLPSDRFFAERPEGSVSTLKIQRTQQEDSAVYLCASSPRSRVGFMDTEAFFGQGTRLTVV.